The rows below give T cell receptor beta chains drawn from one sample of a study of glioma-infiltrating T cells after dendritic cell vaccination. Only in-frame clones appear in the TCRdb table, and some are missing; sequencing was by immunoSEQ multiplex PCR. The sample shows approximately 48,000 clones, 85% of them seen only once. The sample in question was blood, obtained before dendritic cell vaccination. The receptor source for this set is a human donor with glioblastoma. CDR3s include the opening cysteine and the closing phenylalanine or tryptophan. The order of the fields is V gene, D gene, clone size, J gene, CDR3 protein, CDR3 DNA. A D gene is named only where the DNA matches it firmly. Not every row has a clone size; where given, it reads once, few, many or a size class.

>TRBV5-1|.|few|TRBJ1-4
CASSLPGAATNEKLFF
TGCGCCAGCAGCTTACCTGGTGCGGCAACTAATGAAAAACTGTTTTTT
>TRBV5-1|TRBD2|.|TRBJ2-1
CASSRTSGGASYNEQFF
TGCGCCAGCAGCAGGACTAGCGGGGGGGCTTCCTACAATGAGCAGTTCTTC
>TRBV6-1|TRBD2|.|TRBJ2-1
CASRQAGTTNEQFF
TGTGCCAGCAGACAAGCGGGAACAACCAATGAGCAGTTCTTC
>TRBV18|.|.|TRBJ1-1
CASSLLSGSNTEAFF
TGTGCCAGCTCACTACTTTCAGGGTCGAACACTGAAGCTTTCTTT
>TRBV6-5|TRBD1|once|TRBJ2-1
CASSYGQGAFNEQFF
TGTGCCAGCAGTTACGGGCAGGGGGCCTTCAATGAGCAGTTCTTC
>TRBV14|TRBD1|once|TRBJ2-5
CASSQPATGAKETQYF
TGTGCCAGCAGCCAACCCGCGACAGGGGCCAAAGAGACCCAGTACTTC
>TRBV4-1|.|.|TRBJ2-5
CASSQGLAETQYF
TGCGCCAGCAGCCAAGGGCTAGCAGAGACCCAGTACTTC
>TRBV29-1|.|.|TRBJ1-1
CSGGQIEAFF
TGCAGCGGGGGGCAGATTGAAGCTTTCTTT
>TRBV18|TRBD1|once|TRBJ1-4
CASSLKGTGTEKLFF
TGTGCCAGCTCCCTTAAGGGGACAGGAACCGAAAAACTGTTTTTT
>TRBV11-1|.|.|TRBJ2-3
CASSLAPSYPDTQYF
TGTGCCAGCAGCTTAGCCCCTAGCTACCCAGATACGCAGTATTTT
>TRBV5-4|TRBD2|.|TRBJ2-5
CASSLGREGRETQYF
TGTGCCAGCAGCTTGGGCAGGGAGGGTAGAGAGACCCAGTACTTC
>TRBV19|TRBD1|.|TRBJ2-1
CATRIQTGGYNEQFF
TGTGCCACCAGAATTCAGACAGGGGGCTACAATGAGCAGTTCTTC
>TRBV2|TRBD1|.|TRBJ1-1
CASSQGQLNTEAFF
TGTGCCAGCAGTCAGGGACAGCTGAACACTGAAGCTTTCTTT
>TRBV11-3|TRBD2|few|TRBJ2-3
CASSPGRREVGDTQYF
TGTGCCAGCAGCCCTGGGCGGCGGGAGGTCGGAGATACGCAGTATTTT
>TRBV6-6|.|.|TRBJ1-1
CASSYPSGRANTEAFF
TGTGCCAGCAGTTACCCCTCCGGGAGGGCTAACACTGAAGCTTTCTTT
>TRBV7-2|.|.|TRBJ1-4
CASSLAPGDGNEKLFF
TGTGCCAGCAGCTTAGCGCCGGGGGACGGAAATGAAAAACTGTTTTTT
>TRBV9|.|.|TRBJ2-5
CASSVDSGPQETQYF
TGTGCCAGCAGCGTAGACAGCGGACCCCAAGAGACCCAGTACTTC
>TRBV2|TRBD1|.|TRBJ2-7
CASSPSTGGAEQYF
TGTGCCAGCAGTCCGTCGACAGGGGGCGCGGAGCAGTACTTC
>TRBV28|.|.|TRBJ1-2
CASRKPRSYGYTF
TGTGCCAGCAGGAAGCCTCGAAGCTATGGCTACACCTTC
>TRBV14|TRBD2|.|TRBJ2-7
CASSQERGGGAPQEQYF
TGTGCCAGCAGCCAAGAAAGGGGCGGGGGGGCCCCACAGGAGCAGTACTTC
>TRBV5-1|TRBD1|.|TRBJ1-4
CASSLWSGGSGEKLFF
TGCGCCAGCAGCTTGTGGTCAGGGGGGTCTGGCGAAAAACTGTTTTTT
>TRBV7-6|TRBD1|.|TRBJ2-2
CASSLAHRGQPNTGELFF
TGTGCCAGCAGCTTAGCGCACAGGGGGCAACCAAACACCGGGGAGCTGTTTTTT
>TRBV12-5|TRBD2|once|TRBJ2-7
CASGQPTAGGAYEQYF
TGTGCTAGTGGTCAGCCGACCGCGGGAGGCGCCTACGAGCAGTACTTC
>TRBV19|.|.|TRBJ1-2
CASSPAGYGYTF
TGTGCCAGTAGCCCCGCCGGCTATGGCTACACCTTC
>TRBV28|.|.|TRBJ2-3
CASSLFLPGTDTQYF
TGTGCCAGCAGTTTATTTCTCCCGGGAACAGATACGCAGTATTTT
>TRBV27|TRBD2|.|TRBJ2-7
CASSLTSGPSYEQYF
TGTGCCAGCAGTTTGACTAGCGGGCCCTCCTACGAGCAGTACTTC
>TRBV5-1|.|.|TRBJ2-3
CASSPRGTFSTDTQYF
TGCGCCAGCAGCCCTAGGGGGACATTTAGCACAGATACGCAGTATTTT
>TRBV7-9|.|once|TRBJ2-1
CASSLVVSLLSEQFF
TGTGCCAGCAGCTTAGTCGTATCCCTCCTTAGTGAGCAGTTCTTC
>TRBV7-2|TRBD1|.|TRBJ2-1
CASSSQHTGGRDGEQFF
TGTGCCAGCAGCTCCCAACATACAGGGGGAAGGGACGGTGAGCAGTTCTTC
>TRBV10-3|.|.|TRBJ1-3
CAISDRLMGATVSGNTIYF
TGTGCCATCAGTGACAGGTTGATGGGGGCAACGGTATCCGGAAACACCATATATTTT
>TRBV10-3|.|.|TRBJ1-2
CAISAQTGGYYGYTF
TGTGCCATCAGTGCGCAAACGGGGGGCTACTATGGCTACACCTTC
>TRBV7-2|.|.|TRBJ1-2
CASSLAATGNYGYTF
TGTGCCAGCAGCTTAGCCGCGACGGGGAACTATGGCTACACCTTC
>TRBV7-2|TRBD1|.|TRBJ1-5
CASSLQKQGNQPQHF
TGTGCCAGCAGCCTACAAAAACAGGGGAATCAGCCCCAGCATTTT
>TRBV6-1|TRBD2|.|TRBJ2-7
CASSLAGGYEQYF
TGTGCCAGCAGTCTAGCGGGAGGATACGAGCAGTACTTC
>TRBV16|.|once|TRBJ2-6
CASSHQRGGPLSGANVLTF
TGTGCCAGCAGCCATCAGAGGGGAGGTCCGCTCTCTGGGGCCAACGTCCTGACTTTC
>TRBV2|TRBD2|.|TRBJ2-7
CASSAGTSGSGQYF
TGTGCCAGCAGTGCCGGGACTAGCGGGAGCGGGCAGTACTTC
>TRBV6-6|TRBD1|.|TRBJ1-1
CASRKARGEDTEAFF
TGTGCCAGCAGAAAGGCCAGGGGGGAGGACACTGAAGCTTTCTTT